These 23 T cell receptor beta chains were sequenced from one sample in a study of T cell responses to AZD1222 COVID-19 vaccine. Generated by immunoSEQ multiplex PCR, the TCRdb table keeps only in-frame clones and is missing some. The table shows around 97,000 clones, with 80% to 95% occurring only once. The sample here was peripheral blood, taken on day 0 of AZD1222 vaccination. Receptors were obtained from an adult in good health.

This clone was recorded only once. The chain has TRBV4-1 and TRBJ1-1; D is ambiguous. The germline gives CDR1 MGHRA, CDR2 YSYEKL. The CDR3 consists of 18 residues. Trimming stripped 3 bases from V and 0 bases from J, with 20 bases between. CDR3 nucleotide sequence: TGCGCCAGCAGCCACTCGCTTTCAGGAATTCAGATGAACACTGAAGCTTTCTTT. Protein: CASSHSLSGIQMNTEAFF.

The chain employs TRBV4-1 and TRBJ2-3; D might be TRBD1 (5 bases). The V gene lost 1 base and the J gene lost 5 bases, with 7 bases spanning the gap. CDR3 length: 13 amino acids. Per germline, CDR1 MGHRA and CDR2 YSYEKL. The CDR3 loop is CASSQGGRDTQYF. DNA for the CDR3: TGCGCCAGCAGCCAAGGGGGCAGAGATACGCAGTATTTT.

The rearrangement links TRBV6-5 to TRBJ1-3, with D possibly being TRBD1 (5 bases). Looked up from germline, CDR1 is MNHEY and CDR2 is SVGAGI. The ends were cut back, 7 bases at V and 2 bases at J, with 15 bases in the middle. The CDR3 length is 15 residues. The DNA of the CDR3 is TGTGCCAGCAAGAGCAGGGAAGGCGCTGGAAACACCATATATTTT. Residues: CASKSREGAGNTIYF.

The chain recombines TRBV3-1 (or the pseudogene TRBV3-2) with TRBJ2-1; TRBD2 matches 7 bases. Losses at the gene ends were 3 bases for V and 0 bases for J; bases not matched to a gene: 2. Per germline, CDR1 LGHDT and CDR2 YNNKEL (reference sequence). The CDR3 runs to 15 residues. The CDR3 nucleotides read TGTGCCAGCAGCCACATAGCGGGCTCCTACAATGAGCAGTTCTTC. It specifies CASSHIAGSYNEQFF.

V is TRBV6-6 and J is TRBJ1-1; D gene ambiguous. The CDR3 covers 15 residues. Germline CDR1 reads MNHNY; CDR2 reads SVGAGI (reference sequence). Trimming pared 2 bases from V and 0 bases from J, leaving 10 bases between. In DNA, the CDR3 is TGTGCCAGCAGTTACGATACAGAGATGAACACTGAAGCTTTCTTT. It yields the protein CASSYDTEMNTEAFF.

The chain has TRBV6-2 or TRBV6-3 and TRBJ1-5; no reliable D call. CDR3 length: 15 amino acids. Trimming pared 3 bases from V and 5 bases from J, leaving 14 bases between. Per the germline V gene, CDR1 is MNHEY and CDR2 is SVGEGT. The CDR3 spells CASSYFRTIDQPQHF. CDR3 in DNA: TGTGCCAGCAGTTATTTCAGGACTATCGATCAGCCCCAGCATTTT.

The chain links TRBV7-9 to TRBJ1-4; maybe TRBD1 (6 bases). The CDR3 is 14 residues long. Germline V gene lookup returns CDR1 SEHNR and CDR2 FQNEAQ (reference sequence). Trimming left V 0 bases short and J 7 bases short, with 9 bases between. The CDR3 DNA is TGTGCCAGCAGCTTAGCTCAGGGGTCTGAAAAACTGTTTTTT. Its translation: CASSLAQGSEKLFF.

The rearrangement links TRBV7-2 to TRBJ2-3; tentatively, D is TRBD2 (7 bases). CDR3 length equals 16 residues. V lost 1 base and J 2 bases, leaving 13 bases between the germline ends. From germline, CDR1 is SGHTA and CDR2 FQGNSA. The CDR3 spells CASSLVRGAATDTQYF. CDR3 coding DNA: TGTGCCAGCAGCTTAGTTCGGGGGGCTGCCACAGATACGCAGTATTTT.

The chain has TRBV6-5 and TRBJ1-4; 9 bases map to TRBD1. With 10 bases clipped from V and 8 bases from J, the junction kept 8 bases outside the gene matches. Germline V gene sequence: CDR1 MNHEY, CDR2 SVGAGI. This CDR3 is built from 13 residues. The CDR3 region is CATPGTGKEKLFF. As DNA, the CDR3 is TGTGCCACCCCCGGGACAGGGAAGGAAAAACTGTTTTTT.

The rearrangement uses TRBV11-2 and TRBJ2-3, with D perhaps TRBD1 or TRBD2 (5 bases each). Trimming shortened V by 1 base and J by 7 bases, and 6 bases separated the two germline ends. CDR1 is SGHAT, CDR2 FQNNGV, per germline. The CDR3 covers 12 residues. The CDR3 region is CASSLGGNTQYF. As DNA, the CDR3 is TGTGCCAGCAGCTTAGGGGGGAATACGCAGTATTTT.

The CDR3 region is CASSSRGTNTGELFF. The CDR3 DNA follows: TGTGCCAGCAGCTCCAGGGGGACGAACACCGGGGAGCTGTTTTTT. The chain is built from TRBV9 and TRBJ2-2; 7 positions agree with TRBD1. This CDR3 is 15 amino acids long. V shed 4 bases and J 0 bases; nucleotides not matched to a gene: 3. Per the germline V gene, CDR1 is SGDLS and CDR2 is YYNGEE.

This chain connects TRBV7-9 to TRBJ2-3; no firm D call. The CDR3 is 15 residues long. Germline CDR1 is SEHNR and CDR2 is FQNEAQ (reference sequence). The V and J ends lost 5 bases and 0 bases respectively, with 12 bases between them. CDR3 amino acids: CASSRRGLSTDTQYF. The CDR3 region has the DNA TGTGCCAGCAGCCGACGAGGCTTGAGCACAGATACGCAGTATTTT.

The gene calls are TRBV7-2 and TRBJ2-7, with 9 bases aligning to TRBD2. CDR3 length equals 14 residues. V was clipped by 3 bases and J by 6 bases; unmatched bases: 6. Germline V gene data show CDR1 as SGHTA and CDR2 as FQGNSA. The CDR3 bases are TGTGCCAGCAGCTTCGGCGGGGGGGCCCTCGAGCAGTACTTC. Translating gives CASSFGGGALEQYF. The full variable domain, rest sourced from reference TRBV7-2 and TRBJ2-7, is GAGVSQSPSNKVTEKGKDVELRCDPISGHTALYWYRQSLGQGLEFLIYFQGNSAPDKSGLPSDRFSAERTGGSVSTLTIQRTQQEDSAVYLCASSFGGGALEQYFGPGTRLTVT.

The chain uses TRBV5-4 and TRBJ1-6; 9 nucleotides agree with TRBD1. CDR3 size: 15 residues. The junction had 7 bases not matched to a gene; V was cut back by 3 bases and J by 9 bases. Germline values: CDR1 SGHNT, CDR2 YYREEE (reference sequence). In DNA form, the CDR3 reads TGTGCCAGCAGCTGGGGGACAGGGTTGGCTTCACCCCTCCACTTT. Translated: CASSWGTGLASPLHF.

This clone has just one count. This chain connects TRBV11-3 to TRBJ2-3; 8 bases match TRBD2. Germline V gene data show CDR1 as SGHNT and CDR2 as YENEEA. This CDR3 comprises 15 residues. V gave up 6 bases and J gave up 7 bases; unmatched junction bases: 12. DNA for the CDR3: TGTGCCAGCAGTCGCACCGCGGGGGGCCGATATACGCAGTATTTT. This codes for CASSRTAGGRYTQYF.

This clone has just one count. The CDR3 loop is CASSLSYRQGIVKETEAFF. The CDR3 DNA reads TGTGCCAGCAGTTTATCCTATCGACAGGGTATAGTGAAGGAGACTGAAGCTTTCTTT. This chain uses TRBV27 with TRBJ1-1; 7 bases match TRBD1. Germline V gene lookup returns CDR1 MNHEY and CDR2 SMNVEV (reference sequence). CDR3 length: 19 residues. V lost 0 bases and J lost 5; bases outside the gene matches: 18.

V is TRBV27 and J is TRBJ1-1; D perhaps matches TRBD1 (6 bases). V lost 3 bases and J lost 4, with 15 bases in between. Germline V CDR1 and CDR2: MNHEY, SMNVEV (reference sequence). The CDR3 covers 15 residues. Here the CDR3 reads CASSFVGGGGTEAFF. The CDR3 DNA follows: TGTGCCAGCAGTTTCGTGGGGGGCGGGGGCACTGAAGCTTTCTTT.

The genes are TRBV6-1 and TRBJ1-6; tentatively, D is TRBD1 (5 bases). Trimming pared 4 bases from V and 0 bases from J, leaving 16 bases between. The germline V gene encodes CDR1 MNHNS and CDR2 SASEGT. This CDR3 is 18 amino acids long. The CDR3 coding sequence is TGTGCCAGCAGTGCGGGGACTACACGCAGCTCCTATAATTCACCCCTCCACTTT. Translated, it gives CASSAGTTRSSYNSPLHF.

The rearrangement links TRBV19 to TRBJ2-3; TRBD2 is a possible D gene (5 bases). Germline V gene data show CDR1 as LNHDA and CDR2 as SQIVND (reference sequence). This CDR3 has 16 residues. V was cut by 5 bases and J by 1 base, with 16 bases left in between. CDR3 sequence reads: CASSPYPGMGTDTQYF. Here the CDR3 DNA reads TGTGCCAGTAGTCCCTATCCGGGGATGGGCACAGATACGCAGTATTTT.

The gene calls are TRBV7-2 and TRBJ2-7; tentatively, D is TRBD2 (6 bases). This CDR3 is 15 amino acids long. V lost 4 bases and J lost 3, with 16 bases in between. Germline V gene sequence: CDR1 SGHTA, CDR2 FQGNSA. The CDR3 loop is CASSSQWRGNYEQYF. The DNA for the CDR3 is TGTGCCAGCAGCTCCCAATGGCGGGGCAACTACGAGCAGTACTTC.

The genes are TRBV2 and TRBJ1-6; D ambiguous. CDR3 length: 14 residues. V lost 3 bases, J lost 7 bases, and 10 bases lay in between. Germline CDR1 is SNHLY and CDR2 is FYNNEI. Here the CDR3 reads CASSDRAQNSPLHF. The CDR3 DNA sequence: TGTGCCAGCAGTGACCGGGCCCAAAATTCACCCCTCCACTTT.

In this sample, this clone turned up once. The chain links TRBV25-1 to TRBJ1-1; 7 bases are a match to TRBD1. The CDR3 length is 17 residues. Germline V gives CDR1 MGHDK, CDR2 SYGVNS. Germline trimming cut 6 bases from V and 3 bases from J; bases unmatched to any gene: 16. CDR3 DNA: TGTGCCAGCAGAACGATTGTTTCAAAAACAGGGGACACTGAAGCTTTCTTT. Protein product: CASRTIVSKTGDTEAFF.

This chain links TRBV4-1 with TRBJ2-1; 14 bases match TRBD2. CDR1 MGHRA and CDR2 YSYEKL come from the germline V gene. Unmatched junction bases numbered 5, after V lost 10 bases and J lost 0 bases. The CDR3 covers 16 residues. The CDR3 reads CATRGTSGGSYNEQFF. In DNA, the CDR3 is TGCGCCACCCGAGGGACTAGCGGGGGCTCCTACAATGAGCAGTTCTTC.